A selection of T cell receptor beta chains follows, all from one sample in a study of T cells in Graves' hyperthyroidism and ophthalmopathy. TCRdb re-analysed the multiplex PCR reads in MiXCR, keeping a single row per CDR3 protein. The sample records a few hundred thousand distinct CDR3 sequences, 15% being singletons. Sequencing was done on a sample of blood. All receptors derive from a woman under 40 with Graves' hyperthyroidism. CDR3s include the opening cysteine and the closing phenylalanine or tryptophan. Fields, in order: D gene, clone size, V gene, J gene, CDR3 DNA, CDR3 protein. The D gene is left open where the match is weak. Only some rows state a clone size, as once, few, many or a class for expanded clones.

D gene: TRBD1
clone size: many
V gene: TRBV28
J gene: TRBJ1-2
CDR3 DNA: TGTGCCAGCAGTTTATCCTCGCCGGGACAGGGTTCTGGCTACACCTTC
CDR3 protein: CASSLSSPGQGSGYTF

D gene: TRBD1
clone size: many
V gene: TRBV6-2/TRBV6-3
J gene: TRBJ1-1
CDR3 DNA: TGTGCCAGCAGCAACGGACAGGGGACGGCTTTCTTT
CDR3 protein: CASSNGQGTAFF

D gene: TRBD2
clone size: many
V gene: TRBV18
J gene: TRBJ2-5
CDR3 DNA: TGTGCCAGCTCACCACGACTAGCAGAGACCCAGTACTTC
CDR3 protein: CASSPRLAETQYF

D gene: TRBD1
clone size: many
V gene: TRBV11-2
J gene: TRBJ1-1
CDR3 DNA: TGTGCCAGCAGCTTAGGGGACAGTGAAGCTTTCTTT
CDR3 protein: CASSLGDSEAFF

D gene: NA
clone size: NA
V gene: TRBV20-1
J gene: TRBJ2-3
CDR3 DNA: TGCAGTGCTAGTGTAGCGGGCACAGATACGCAGTATTTT
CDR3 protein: CSASVAGTDTQYF

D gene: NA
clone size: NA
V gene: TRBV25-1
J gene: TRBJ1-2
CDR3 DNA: TGTGCCAGCGGTGAATGGGGCAGGACTGAGGACTATGGCTACACCTTC
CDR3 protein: CASGEWGRTEDYGYTF

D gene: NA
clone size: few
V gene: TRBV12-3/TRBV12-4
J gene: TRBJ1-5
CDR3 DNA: TGTGCCAGCAGTGGCCGGCCAGTAATGGGGAGCAATCAGCCCCAGCATTTT
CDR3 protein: CASSGRPVMGSNQPQHF

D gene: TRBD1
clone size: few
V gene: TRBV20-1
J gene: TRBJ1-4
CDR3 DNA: TGCAGTGTTCCTGGGACAGGGAGTGGTGTCAGTGAAAAACTGTTTTTT
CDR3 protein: CSVPGTGSGVSEKLFF

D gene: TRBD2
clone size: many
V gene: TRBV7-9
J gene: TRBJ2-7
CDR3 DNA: TGTGCCAGCAGCTTAGAAGGCGGGAGCTCCTACGAGCAGTACTTC
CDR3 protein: CASSLEGGSSYEQYF

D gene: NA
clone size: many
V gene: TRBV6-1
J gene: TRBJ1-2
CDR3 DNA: TGTGCCAGCAGTGAACTGGTTAGTGGCTACACCTTC
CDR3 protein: CASSELVSGYTF

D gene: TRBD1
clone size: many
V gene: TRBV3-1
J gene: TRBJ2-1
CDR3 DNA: TGTGCCAGCAGCCAAGTCGCCACAGGGGCCAATGAGCAGTTCTTC
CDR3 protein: CASSQVATGANEQFF

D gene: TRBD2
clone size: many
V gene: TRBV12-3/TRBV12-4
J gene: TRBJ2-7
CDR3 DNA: TGTGCCAGCAGTTTACGGCTAGCGGGAGGACTTACCTACGAGCAGTACTTC
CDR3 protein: CASSLRLAGGLTYEQYF

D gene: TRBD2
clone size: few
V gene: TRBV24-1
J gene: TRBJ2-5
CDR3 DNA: TGTGCCACCAATAGCGGGAGAAAGGAGACCCAGTACTTC
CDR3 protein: CATNSGRKETQYF

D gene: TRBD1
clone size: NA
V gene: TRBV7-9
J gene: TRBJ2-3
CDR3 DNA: TGTGCCAGCAGCGACAGGGGGCGTGTAGATACGCAGTATTTT
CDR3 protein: CASSDRGRVDTQYF

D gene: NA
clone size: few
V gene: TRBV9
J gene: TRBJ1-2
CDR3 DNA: TGTGCCAGCAGCGTCGATGCTAGGGGAAGTAGTGGCTACACCTTC
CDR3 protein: CASSVDARGSSGYTF

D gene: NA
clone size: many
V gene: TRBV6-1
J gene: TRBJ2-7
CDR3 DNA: TGTGCCAGCCTTCCCGGGGGACTCTTTGCCTACGAGCAGTACTTC
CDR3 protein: CASLPGGLFAYEQYF

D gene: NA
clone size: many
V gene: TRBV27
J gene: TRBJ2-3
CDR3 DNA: TGTGCCAGCAGTTTATCGGGGGGAAGCACAGATACGCAGTATTTT
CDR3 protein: CASSLSGGSTDTQYF

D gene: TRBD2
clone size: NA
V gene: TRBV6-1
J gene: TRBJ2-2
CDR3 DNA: TGTGCCAGCAGGCGACTAGCGATCGGGGAGCTGTTTTTT
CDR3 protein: CASRRLAIGELFF

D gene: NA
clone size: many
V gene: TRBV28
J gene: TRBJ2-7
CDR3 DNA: TGTGCCAGCAGGCACGAGGTGGCCCCCTACGAGCAGTACTTC
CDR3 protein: CASRHEVAPYEQYF

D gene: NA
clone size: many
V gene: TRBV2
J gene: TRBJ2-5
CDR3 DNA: TGTGCCAGCAAGCGTACGGGGACTTTAGAGACCCAGTACTTC
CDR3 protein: CASKRTGTLETQYF

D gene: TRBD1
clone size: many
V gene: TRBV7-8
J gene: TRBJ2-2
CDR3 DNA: TGTGCCAGCAGCTTACGCCTCTCCGGGACAGGGGGACGAAACACCGGGGAGCTGTTTTTT
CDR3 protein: CASSLRLSGTGGRNTGELFF

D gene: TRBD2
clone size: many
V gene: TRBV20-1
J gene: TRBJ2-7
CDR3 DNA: TGCAGTACCGGAGTAGCGGGAGGGCCCTACGAGCAGTACTTC
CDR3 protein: CSTGVAGGPYEQYF

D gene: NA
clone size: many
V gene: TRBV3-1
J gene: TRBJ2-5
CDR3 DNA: TGTGCCAGCAGCCAAGATGTAGGAGAGACCCAGTACTTC
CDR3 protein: CASSQDVGETQYF